This entry concerns a single T cell receptor (beta chain). Its matching antigen is unknown. An end of the junction differs from the germline gene, which may be a read error. The source of the sample is a study of cytomegalovirus exposure and HLA in healthy donors. Study information: There were some 120 million unique TCR beta sequences, drawn from 180 million or so T cells, in an earlier analysis.

The CDR3 is 15 residues long. The germline CDR1 and CDR2 sequences are MGHRA and YSYEKL. PCR primers comprised 60 Vbeta and 13 Jbeta primers. The data were produced by immunoSEQ multiplex PCR, yet TCRdb's version contains in-frame clones alone and is incomplete. The sample holds about 110,000 clones; 65% to 85% are singletons and the top ten take 5% to 7.5%. Study outcomes and limitations: Looking again later, the authors saw that most CMV-associated TCR beta chains seemed HLA-restricted. In a later analysis, a missense DCLRE1C variant was linked to TCR beta V- and J-gene trimming. Prediction of most subjects' HLA-A and HLA-B alleles by TCR beta sequences was reportedly accurate.

Sequencing was done on a sample of PBMCs. The chain couples TRBV4-1 to TRBJ2-1, with D possibly being TRBD1 (5 bases). The sequence derives from a man in his thirties or forties in good health and CMV-seropositive. In DNA, the CDR3 is TGCGCCAGCAGTCAAGATGCAGGGTTCTACAATGAGCAGTTCTTC. Translation gives CASSQDAGFYNEQFF.